One and the same sample provided the 28 T cell receptor beta chains below, sequenced in a study of EBV T-cell therapy then PD-1 blockade in nasopharyngeal carcinoma. Treatment in this sample: AdE1-LMPpoly-expanded autologous EBV-specific T-cell therapy followed by anti-PD-1 nivolumab. TCRdb's copy holds only in-frame clones and misses some; the assay was immunoSEQ multiplex PCR. The table includes about 23,000 clones, 75% to 90% detected once. No antigen has been identified for these receptors. The material was CD8+ T cells from blood, obtained around day 60 from a patient whose treatment included autologous EBV-specific T cells and nivolumab. These receptors were collected from a man aged 35 to 55 with nasopharyngeal carcinoma.

The V and J genes are TRBV3-1 (or the pseudogene TRBV3-2) and TRBJ1-1, with D perhaps TRBD1 (5 bases). Deletions cut 6 bases from V and 4 bases from J, with 15 bases between. CDR3 length: 14 residues. Germline V CDR1 and CDR2: LGHDT, YNNKEL (reference sequence). CDR3 sequence (DNA): TGTGCCAGCAGGCCGAGGGGCCGGAGCACTGAAGCTTTCTTT. As protein: CASRPRGRSTEAFF.

This clone was observed once. The chain is built from TRBV7-3 and TRBJ2-7, with TRBD1 matching over 12 bases. The CDR3 length is 14 residues. J was trimmed by 7 bases and V by 3 bases; bases with no gene match: 4. Germline V gives CDR1 SGHTA, CDR2 FQGTGA. The CDR3 is CASSFGTGGSEQYF. As DNA, the CDR3 is TGTGCCAGCAGCTTCGGGACAGGGGGCAGTGAGCAGTACTTC.

The chain employs TRBV27 and TRBJ2-5, with TRBD2 as a possible D gene (5 bases). Germline assignment: CDR1 MNHEY and CDR2 SMNVEV (reference sequence). CDR3 length equals 14 residues. Between the trimmed V and J ends, which lost 2 bases and 9 bases, there was a span of 16 bases. CDR3 protein: CASSLGGGQKAQYF. CDR3 in DNA: TGTGCCAGCAGTTTAGGAGGCGGCCAGAAGGCCCAGTACTTC.

This clone was observed a few times. The chain carries TRBV25-1 and TRBJ2-7; no clear D. Trimming removed 9 bases from V and 2 bases from J, with 8 bases in between. CDR3 length: 11 residues. Germline lookup yields CDR1 MGHDK and CDR2 SYGVNS. The CDR3 sequence: CASGLAYEQYF. CDR3 sequence (DNA): TGTGCCAGTGGATTGGCCTACGAGCAGTACTTC.

DNA of the CDR3: TGTGCCATCAGACTCGGGACTAGCCGGGTAGATACGCAGTATTTT. As protein: CAIRLGTSRVDTQYF. V gene TRBV10-3 combines with J gene TRBJ2-3; the match to TRBD2 covers 9 bases. CDR1 is ENHRY and CDR2 is SYGVKD in the germline V gene. The CDR3 runs to 15 residues. V gave up 6 bases and J gave up 5 bases; unmatched junction bases: 9.

This clone was counted only a few times. This sequence joins TRBV6-6 and TRBJ1-4; 10 bases are shared with TRBD1. V shed 6 bases and J 1 base; nucleotides not matched to a gene: 14. Germline V gene lookup returns CDR1 MNHNY and CDR2 SVGAGI (reference sequence). The CDR3 contains 19 residues. CDR3 in DNA: TGTGCCAGCAGCTCGACAGGGGGCCTAATAATTATAACTAATGAAAAACTGTTTTTT. Translation gives CASSSTGGLIIITNEKLFF.

The chain employs TRBV20-1 and TRBJ2-3; D ambiguous. The V gene lost 6 bases and the J gene lost 4 bases, with 8 bases spanning the gap. The CDR3 is 11 residues long. Per the germline V gene, CDR1 is DFQATT and CDR2 is SNEGSKA (reference sequence). CDR3 DNA: TGCAGTGCGTATACCCCAGATACGCAGTATTTT. Its protein is CSAYTPDTQYF.

The V and J genes are TRBV5-1 and TRBJ2-7; 8 bases agree with TRBD2. The CDR3 runs to 16 residues. From germline, CDR1 is SGHRS and CDR2 YFSETQ. The V segment lost 4 bases and the J segment 2 bases; nucleotides outside the gene matches: 11. Written as DNA, the CDR3 is TGCGCCAGCAGCGTCGGACCGGGGGGGTCGACCTACGAGCAGTACTTC. Translating gives CASSVGPGGSTYEQYF.

The J gene is TRBJ2-2, the V gene TRBV4-1; D is uncertain. The CDR3 extends over 14 amino acids. V was trimmed by 3 bases and J by 4 bases, leaving 9 bases between them. CDR1 is MGHRA, CDR2 YSYEKL, per germline. The CDR3 DNA sequence: TGCGCCAGCAGCCATCAGTCCGGCACCGGGGAGCTGTTTTTT. It encodes CASSHQSGTGELFF.

The V call is TRBV27, the J call TRBJ1-2; 9 bases align to TRBD1. CDR1 and CDR2 (germline): MNHEY, SMNVEV (reference sequence). The trim removed 4 bases at V and 4 bases at J, leaving 4 bases unmatched. The length of the CDR3 is 14 residues. CDR3 protein: CASSSQGAGYGYTF. The CDR3 DNA reads TGTGCCAGCAGTTCACAGGGGGCGGGCTATGGCTACACCTTC.

This chain links TRBV7-9 with TRBJ1-2, with D perhaps TRBD1 (6 bases). The CDR3 is 13 residues long. V dropped 7 bases and J dropped 7 bases, with 16 bases sitting between them. Germline V gene data show CDR1 as SEHNR and CDR2 as FQNEAQ (reference sequence). This CDR3 reads CASTATGRGGYTF. CDR3 coding DNA: TGTGCCAGCACCGCCACAGGGAGAGGTGGCTACACCTTC. The complete variable domain, with remaining parts taken from reference TRBV7-9 and TRBJ1-2, reads DTGVSQNPRHKITKRGQNVTFRCDPISEHNRLYWYRQTLGQGPEFLTYFQNEAQLEKSRLLSDRFSAERPKGSFSTLEIQRTEQGDSAMYLCASTATGRGGYTFGSGTRLTVV.

The chain joins TRBV6-5 to TRBJ2-3; TRBD1 matches at 8 bases. Germline trimming cut 2 bases from V and 1 base from J; bases unmatched to any gene: 5. The CDR3 totals 16 residues. The germline gives CDR1 MNHEY, CDR2 SVGAGI. CDR3 sequence (DNA): TGTGCCAGCAGTTACCCGCCGGGACAGGGCACAGATACGCAGTATTTT. This gives the protein CASSYPPGQGTDTQYF.

The rearrangement links TRBV27 to TRBJ1-5; TRBD1 is a possible D gene (5 bases). V lost 1 base and J lost 0, with 7 bases in between. CDR3 size: 15 residues. CDR1 is MNHEY, CDR2 SMNVEV, per germline (reference sequence). CDR3 in amino acids: CASSLWGNSNQPQHF. For the CDR3, the DNA is TGTGCCAGCAGTTTATGGGGGAATAGCAATCAGCCCCAGCATTTT.

This chain links TRBV19 with TRBJ1-2; TRBD1 matches 8 bases. The CDR3 sequence is 13 residues long. V lost 3 bases and J lost 9; bases outside the gene matches: 6. The germline CDR1 and CDR2 sequences are LNHDA and SQIVND (reference sequence). In DNA form, the CDR3 reads TGTGCCAGTAGTATCGGGACAGGACTTCGCTACACCTTC. Translation gives CASSIGTGLRYTF. The variable domain in full, with the rest retrieved from reference TRBV19 and TRBJ1-2, is DGGITQSPKYLFRKEGQNVTLSCEQNLNHDAMYWYRQDPGQGLRLIYYSQIVNDFQKGDIAEGYSVSREKKESFPLTVTSAQKNPTAFYLCASSIGTGLRYTFGSGTRLTVV.

This clone occurred once. The V gene is TRBV7-8, the J gene TRBJ1-3; D is uncertain. Germline V gene lookup returns CDR1 SGHVS and CDR2 FQNEAQ. The CDR3 is 14 amino acids. Trimming left V 1 base short and J 1 base short, with 5 bases between. The CDR3: CASSLGVSGNTIYF. The CDR3 DNA reads TGTGCCAGCAGCTTAGGGGTTTCTGGAAACACCATATATTTT.

The chain couples TRBV2 to TRBJ1-1; 9 bases align to TRBD1. The CDR3 extends over 14 amino acids. After removal of 6 bases from V and 1 base from J, the junction contained 3 bases not matched to a gene. Looked up from germline, CDR1 is SNHLY and CDR2 is FYNNEI. CDR3 amino acids: CASRADRGNTEAFF. CDR3 nucleotide sequence: TGTGCCAGCAGAGCGGACAGGGGGAACACTGAAGCTTTCTTT.

This clone was counted between two and nine times. The V gene is TRBV24-1, the J gene TRBJ1-2; possibly TRBD1 for D (5 bases). Germline loops: CDR1 KGHDR, CDR2 SFDVKD. V lost 3 bases, J lost 8 bases, and 27 bases lay in between. The CDR3 totals 18 residues. The CDR3 here is CATSDSHYDSLRGDGYTF. The DNA for the CDR3 is TGTGCCACCAGTGATAGTCATTACGACAGCTTAAGGGGTGACGGCTACACCTTC.

The chain combines TRBV2 with TRBJ2-2; D not certain. Germline V gene lookup returns CDR1 SNHLY and CDR2 FYNNEI. The CDR3 is made up of 15 amino acids. Between the trimmed V and J ends, which lost 4 bases and 1 base, there was a span of 10 bases. The CDR3, as DNA: TGTGCCAGCAGTGGTCTGGCAGTGAACACCGGGGAGCTGTTTTTT. Its translation: CASSGLAVNTGELFF.

This clone was seen once. The chain joins TRBV4-1 to TRBJ1-6; 8 bases match TRBD1. This CDR3 contains 17 residues. After removal of 2 bases from V and 6 bases from J, the junction contained 9 bases not matched to a gene. CDR1 is MGHRA and CDR2 is YSYEKL in the germline V gene. In DNA form, the CDR3 reads TGCGCCAGCAGCCAACCAGGGGCAGGGGGCTTTAATTCACCCCTCCACTTT. This translates into CASSQPGAGGFNSPLHF.

The V call is TRBV9, the J call TRBJ2-7, with 7 nucleotides matching TRBD1. The germline V gene encodes CDR1 SGDLS and CDR2 YYNGEE. The CDR3 is 14 amino acids. V was pared by 0 bases and J by 1 base, with 1 base of the junction left unmatched. The CDR3 sequence: CASSVGDSSYEQYF. The CDR3 DNA follows: TGTGCCAGCAGCGTAGGGGACAGTTCCTACGAGCAGTACTTC.

This chain uses TRBV4-3 with TRBJ1-3; unclear D gene. With 5 bases removed from V and 0 bases from J, the gap between germline ends came to 11 bases. CDR1 and CDR2 (germline): LGHNA, YSLEER. This CDR3 has 15 residues. The CDR3 loop is CASSSQNPSGNTIYF. The CDR3 bases are TGCGCCAGCAGCTCACAGAACCCCTCTGGAAACACCATATATTTT.

The chain couples TRBV25-1 to TRBJ1-1; D is undetermined. The length of the CDR3 is 13 residues. V was clipped by 2 bases and J by 6 bases, with 10 bases between them. Germline values: CDR1 MGHDK, CDR2 SYGVNS. CDR3 in amino acids: CASSEVGSAEAFF. In DNA form, the CDR3 reads TGTGCCAGCAGTGAAGTTGGCAGCGCTGAAGCTTTCTTT.

This sequence joins TRBV25-1 and TRBJ1-5, with TRBD1 matching over 7 bases. CDR3 length equals 12 residues. Looked up from germline, CDR1 is MGHDK and CDR2 is SYGVNS. J was trimmed by 6 bases and V by 6 bases; bases with no gene match: 2. The CDR3 DNA follows: TGTGCCAGCAGAGGGGGCAGTCAGCCCCAGCATTTT. It encodes CASRGGSQPQHF.

V gene TRBV7-8 combines with J gene TRBJ1-5, with unresolved D. The CDR3 consists of 14 residues. V was cut by 4 bases and J by 4 bases, with 11 bases left in between. Germline lookup yields CDR1 SGHVS and CDR2 FQNEAQ. The CDR3 DNA sequence: TGTGCCAGCAGCTCCCCCTTCCCTAATCAGCCCCAGCATTTT. Translating gives CASSSPFPNQPQHF. Based on the CDR3 plus reference TRBV7-8 and TRBJ1-5, the full variable domain is GAGVSQSPRYKVAKRGQDVALRCDPISGHVSLFWYQQALGQGPEFLTYFQNEAQLDKSGLPSDRFFAERPEGSVSTLKIQRTQQEDSAVYLCASSSPFPNQPQHFGDGTRLSIL.

The V call is TRBV27, the J call TRBJ1-2; possible D gene TRBD1, 5 bases. The germline gives CDR1 MNHEY, CDR2 SMNVEV (reference sequence). The V and J ends lost 5 bases and 0 bases respectively, with 13 bases between them. The CDR3 has 15 amino acids. Here the CDR3 reads CASSPRTTANYGYTF. Written as DNA, the CDR3 is TGTGCCAGCAGTCCCCGGACAACAGCTAACTATGGCTACACCTTC.

This clone came up once. The genes are TRBV5-1 and TRBJ2-2, with D tentatively TRBD2 (5 bases). The CDR3 spans 14 residues. Trimming pared 4 bases from V and 6 bases from J, leaving 13 bases between. Germline values: CDR1 SGHRS, CDR2 YFSETQ. The CDR3 region is CASSPGVASGELFF. DNA for the CDR3: TGCGCCAGCAGCCCCGGGGTAGCCTCCGGGGAGCTGTTTTTT.

V usage is TRBV6-2 or TRBV6-3 and J usage is TRBJ2-5, with 10 bases aligning to TRBD2. The V and J ends lost 4 bases and 2 bases, in that order; junction bases with no gene match: 4. Germline V gene data show CDR1 as MNHEY and CDR2 as SVGEGT. CDR3 length: 15 amino acids. The CDR3 loop reads CASSSGTSDQETQYF. In DNA, the CDR3 is TGTGCCAGCAGTTCCGGGACTAGCGATCAAGAGACCCAGTACTTC.

This rearrangement joins TRBV24-1 to TRBJ2-3; 11 bases are a match to TRBD1. The CDR3 consists of 18 residues. Germline lookup yields CDR1 KGHDR and CDR2 SFDVKD. V lost 5 bases and J lost 1; bases outside the gene matches: 10. CDR3 bases: TGTGCCACCAGTGTTGCCGGGACAGGGGGGTTTGGCACAGATACGCAGTATTTT. It is translated as CATSVAGTGGFGTDTQYF.